The clone carrying this T cell receptor beta chain was recorded many times. What it recognizes is unknown. These data come from a study of human T cells and chemical hapten exposure. Study-wide background: The study patch tested 0.01% DPC on the upper back and read results at 6 days. Study observations and caveats: DPC sensitization left the count of TCRs above 1 in 1000 unchanged.

As to time point: patch test 2, 6 weeks after DPC sensitization. Treatment indicated: therapeutic diphenylcyclopropenone sensitization with weekly scalp DPC. The authors extracted total RNA from unfractionated whole blood. The V end was cut by 4 bases, the J end by 7 bases, with 7 bases between. The germline V gene has CDR1 SGHTA and CDR2 FQGNSA. The CDR3 runs to 12 residues. Via MiXCR, TCRdb re-called the RACE reads, giving one row per CDR3 protein. The table lists roughly 120,000 distinct CDR3 sequences, more than 7% of them singletons, with 3.1% in the top ten. V gene TRBV7-2 combines with J gene TRBJ1-4; D is uncertain. The sequenced sample was whole blood, obtained in connection with sensitization to the hapten diphenylcyclopropenone (DPC). This clonotype was obtained from a woman aged 40 to 50 with alopecia areata. Some clones in this sample may be carry-over from other donors' samples. This CDR3 reads CASSSRREKLFF. The CDR3 DNA reads as TGTGCCAGCAGCTCCCGGCGTGAAAAACTGTTTTTT. Together with reference TRBV7-2 and TRBJ1-4, the CDR3 gives the full variable domain: GAGVSQSPSNKVTEKGKDVELRCDPISGHTALYWYRQSLGQGLEFLIYFQGNSAPDKSGLPSDRFSAERTGGSVSTLTIQRTQQEDSAVYLCASSSRREKLFFGSGTQLSVL.